The present T cell receptor (beta chain) was sequenced within a study of control samples from healthy donors and cancer patients. Clones were read by immunoSEQ multiplex PCR, and TCRdb kept only the in-frame ones, dropping some. Here the sample spans roughly 220,000 clones, 85% to 95% being singletons. The CDR3 is 14 residues long. The V gene's germline CDR1 is SSHAT and CDR2 FNYEAQ (reference sequence). Worth noting for this clone: A read error may produce the germline difference seen at one junction end.

The chain links TRBV7-7 to TRBJ2-2; D may be TRBD1 (6 bases). This TCR derives from a man aged 45-65 years in good health. The sample comprised blood. DNA of the CDR3: TGTGCTAGCAGGGAAACAGGGCACACCGGGGAGCTGTTTTTT. Translated, it gives CASRETGHTGELFF.